Below are 3 T cell receptor beta chains sequenced from a single sample in a study of T-cell reconstitution after alpha-beta-depleted transplantation in children. Regarding the study as a whole: The main origin of T-cell counts and diversity one year after transplant was newly produced T cells.

Preparation of the TCRbeta library used unique molecular identifiers. TCRdb re-derived calls from the PCR reads in MiXCR, one entry per CDR3 protein. The data show about 300,000 distinct CDR3 sequences, about 7.3% seen once. What these receptors recognize is not known. The specimen was peripheral blood, collected 360 days after TCRalphabeta/CD19-depleted stem cell transplant. These TCRs come from a female patient between 2 and 10 years old who had a stem cell transplant for Fanconi anemia, so the T cells may come from the graft donor.

The J gene is TRBJ2-7, the V gene TRBV5-1, with D tentatively TRBD1 or TRBD2 (6 bases each). V shed 7 bases and J shed 3 bases, with 23 bases lying between them. Germline V CDR1 and CDR2: SGHRS, YFSETQ. The CDR3 is 16 residues long. CDR3: CASQRGLAGGVYEQYF. As DNA, the CDR3 is TGCGCCAGCCAAAGGGGCCTAGCCGGGGGCGTCTACGAGCAGTACTTC.

This chain connects TRBV5-6 to TRBJ1-6; possibly TRBD1 for D (6 bases). This CDR3 is 19 amino acids long. Trimming took 2 bases from V and 0 from J, leaving 18 bases between them. Per germline, CDR1 SGHDT and CDR2 YYEEEE. This CDR3 is CASSLDGTSTSSYNSPLHF. Written as DNA, the CDR3 is TGTGCCAGCAGCTTAGACGGGACATCTACGAGCTCCTATAATTCACCCCTCCACTTT. Based on the CDR3 plus reference TRBV5-6 and TRBJ1-6, the full variable domain is DAGVTQSPTHLIKTRGQQVTLRCSPKSGHDTVSWYQQALGQGPQFIFQYYEEEERQRGNFPDRFSGHQFPNYSSELNVNALLLGDSALYLCASSLDGTSTSSYNSPLHFGNGTRLTVT.

V is TRBV5-1 and J is TRBJ2-1; 7 positions match TRBD2. V lost 4 bases, J lost 0 bases, and 4 bases stayed unmatched. Looked up from germline, CDR1 is SGHRS and CDR2 is YFSETQ. CDR3 length equals 15 residues. CDR3 in amino acids: CASSGERDSYNEQFF. The CDR3 nucleotides are TGCGCCAGCAGCGGGGAGCGGGACTCCTACAATGAGCAGTTCTTC.